The source of this TCR beta chain is a study of cytomegalovirus exposure and HLA in healthy donors. With respect to this clone: Its antigen is currently unknown.

Study results and limitations: CMV antigen specificity was confirmed in vitro for three CMV-associated chains. Most sequenced TCRs were rare (though some public TCRs occurred in many donors).

PCR primers comprised 60 Vbeta and 13 Jbeta primers. The method was immunoSEQ multiplex PCR; TCRdb's version includes in-frame clones alone and lacks a portion of them. This sample has 120,000 or so clones, with 74% found just once. The V and J ends lost 1 base and 4 bases, in that order; junction bases with no gene match: 11. CDR1 MNHNS and CDR2 SASEGT come from the germline V gene. The CDR3 covers 18 residues. Specimen: PBMCs. The chain combines TRBV6-1 with TRBJ2-2; 8 bases are shared with TRBD1. The clonotype originates from a woman in her forties or fifties in good health and CMV-seropositive. The CDR3 nucleotides are TGTGCCAGCAGTGAAGGAGCCTACAGGGGGTACGGCACCGGGGAGCTGTTTTTT. Protein product: CASSEGAYRGYGTGELFF.